This passage covers 31 T cell receptor beta chains from one sample sequenced in a study of cytomegalovirus exposure and HLA in healthy donors. Primers: 60 Vbeta forward and 13 Jbeta reverse. The protocol was immunoSEQ multiplex PCR, while the TCRdb copy is restricted to in-frame clones and leaves out a portion. The table lists some 99,000 clones, over 60% of them singletons, with over 6% in the top ten. The specimen sequenced was PBMCs. All receptors come from a female donor in good health and CMV-seronegative.

The rearrangement joins TRBV19 to TRBJ1-4; 7 nucleotides line up with TRBD1. This CDR3 has 15 residues. Germline V gene data show CDR1 as LNHDA and CDR2 as SQIVND (reference sequence). Trimming took 3 bases from V and 5 from J; bases not matched to a gene: 6. CDR3 coding DNA: TGTGCCAGTAGTATCATCGGGACAGTGAATGAAAAACTGTTTTTT. It encodes CASSIIGTVNEKLFF.

The chain links TRBV5-1 to TRBJ1-5, with 7 bases fitting TRBD1. Trimming removed 4 bases from V and 2 bases from J; junction bases left unmatched: 6. Germline V lookup: CDR1 SGHRS, CDR2 YFSETQ. CDR3 length: 15 residues. The CDR3 here is CASSLGGAGNQPQHF. The CDR3 nucleotides are TGCGCCAGCAGCCTAGGGGGCGCGGGCAATCAGCCCCAGCATTTT.

The V call is TRBV5-1, the J call TRBJ2-7, with TRBD1 matching over 7 bases. CDR1 SGHRS and CDR2 YFSETQ come from the germline V gene. The CDR3 has 15 residues. After removal of 4 bases from V and 0 bases from J, the junction contained 7 bases not matched to a gene. CDR3 protein: CASSPGGLRSYEQYF. The CDR3 DNA sequence: TGCGCCAGCAGCCCAGGGGGTTTGCGCTCCTACGAGCAGTACTTC.

This clone showed up just once. The rearrangement uses TRBV7-2 and TRBJ2-1; 7 nucleotides line up with TRBD2. Germline V gene lookup returns CDR1 SGHTA and CDR2 FQGNSA. CDR3 size: 13 residues. V dropped 1 base and J dropped 9; count of bases not matched to a gene: 3. CDR3 nucleotide sequence: TGTGCCAGCAGCTTAGGAAGGGAGGGTGAGCAGTTCTTC. This gives the protein CASSLGREGEQFF.

This chain connects TRBV10-3 to TRBJ1-5, with TRBD1 as a possible D gene (5 bases). Per germline, CDR1 ENHRY and CDR2 SYGVKD. CDR3 length: 14 residues. The V and J ends lost 10 bases and 0 bases respectively, with 13 bases between them. The CDR3 spells CASSPRDSNQPQHF. The CDR3 DNA reads TGTGCCAGCAGCCCCAGGGATAGCAATCAGCCCCAGCATTTT.

This clone was recorded a few times. This rearrangement joins TRBV15 to TRBJ1-4; a possible D gene is TRBD1 (5 bases). V lost 1 base and J 0 bases, leaving 9 bases between the germline ends. Germline lookup yields CDR1 LNHNV and CDR2 YYDKDF (reference sequence). The CDR3 spans 16 residues. In DNA form, the CDR3 reads TGTGCCACCAGCAGAGGGGCAGGGACAACTAATGAAAAACTGTTTTTT. Protein sequence: CATSRGAGTTNEKLFF.

This clone has just a few counts. The chain combines TRBV18 with TRBJ1-1; no clear D. The germline V and J ends were trimmed by 3 bases and 4 bases, with 9 bases remaining between them. CDR1 is KGHSH and CDR2 is LQKENI in the germline V gene. The CDR3 has 13 amino acids. CDR3 nucleotide sequence: TGTGCCAGCTCACCTTTGAGTCCCACTGAAGCTTTCTTT. Its protein is CASSPLSPTEAFF.

This chain uses TRBV18 with TRBJ2-7; 8 bases match TRBD1. This CDR3 comprises 16 residues. The germline V gene has CDR1 KGHSH and CDR2 LQKENI. After removal of 3 bases from V and 0 bases from J, the junction contained 7 bases not matched to a gene. For the CDR3, the DNA is TGTGCCAGCTCACCGGACTTGGGACAGGTCTCCTACGAGCAGTACTTC. Amino acids: CASSPDLGQVSYEQYF.

The chain combines TRBV5-1 with TRBJ1-2; no reliable D call. The CDR3 spans 14 residues. Per germline, CDR1 SGHRS and CDR2 YFSETQ. V gave up 0 bases and J gave up 2 bases, with 8 bases separating them. CDR3 DNA sequence: TGCGCCAGCAGCTTGGATCCGGGAAACTATGGCTACACCTTC. Protein product: CASSLDPGNYGYTF. Complete variable domain (other parts from reference TRBV5-1 and TRBJ1-2): KAGVTQTPRYLIKTRGQQVTLSCSPISGHRSVSWYQQTPGQGLQFLFEYFSETQRNKGNFPGRFSGRQFSNSRSEMNVSTLELGDSALYLCASSLDPGNYGYTFGSGTRLTVV.

This clone was seen a few times. This sequence joins TRBV9 and TRBJ1-2; TRBD1 matches 7 bases. Germline lookup yields CDR1 SGDLS and CDR2 YYNGEE. CDR3 size: 16 residues. Unmatched junction bases numbered 11, after V lost 2 bases and J lost 4 bases. CDR3 bases: TGTGCCAGCAGCGTTACTGGGGACAGCGATACCTATGGCTACACCTTC. It translates to CASSVTGDSDTYGYTF.

The V call is TRBV25-1, the J call TRBJ2-6, with TRBD1 identical over 8 bases. Per germline, CDR1 MGHDK and CDR2 SYGVNS. V lost 6 bases, J lost 1 base, and 8 bases stayed unmatched. The CDR3 has 17 amino acids. CDR3: CASRARTGMSGANVLTF. As DNA, the CDR3 is TGTGCCAGCAGGGCAAGGACAGGGATGTCTGGGGCCAACGTCCTGACTTTC.

The CDR3 DNA sequence: TGTGCCAGCACTCCCGTTCCCGCTAACTATGGCTACACCTTC. Its translation: CASTPVPANYGYTF. The J gene is TRBJ1-2, the V gene TRBV6-5, with D hard to call. V lost 7 bases, J lost 0 bases, and 12 bases lay in between. Looked up from germline, CDR1 is MNHEY and CDR2 is SVGAGI. The CDR3 length is 14 residues.

CDR3 in DNA: TGTGCCTGGAGTGTACTACAGGGTTTAACCCTCCACTTT. It translates to CAWSVLQGLTLHF. The chain combines TRBV30 with TRBJ1-6, with D tentatively TRBD1 (6 bases). The V and J ends lost 0 bases and 14 bases respectively, with 14 bases between them. The CDR3 totals 13 residues. Germline V gives CDR1 GTSNPN, CDR2 SVGIG (reference sequence).

This clone occurred a few times. The rearrangement links TRBV28 to TRBJ2-7, with 8 positions matching TRBD1. V gave up 10 bases and J gave up 2 bases; unmatched junction bases: 10. CDR1 is MDHEN and CDR2 is SYDVKM in the germline V gene. CDR3 length: 14 residues. In DNA form, the CDR3 reads TGTGCCACGGCAGGGGGCAGTAGCGCCTACGAGCAGTACTTC. Translation gives CATAGGSSAYEQYF.

This chain joins TRBV13 and TRBJ2-1; D unclear. V lost 7 bases, J lost 9 bases, and 16 bases lay in between. The CDR3 spans 13 residues. Germline lookup yields CDR1 PRHDT and CDR2 FYEKMQ (reference sequence). CDR3 sequence (DNA): TGTGCCAGCATCTCGGCCGCGGCCGGTGAGCAGTTCTTC. This translates into CASISAAAGEQFF.

The V gene is TRBV6-5, the J gene TRBJ1-1; D is perhaps TRBD1 (6 bases). The CDR3 covers 13 residues. Deletions cut 4 bases from V and 7 bases from J, with 13 bases between. Germline lookup yields CDR1 MNHEY and CDR2 SVGAGI. As DNA, the CDR3 is TGTGCCAGCAGTTCCTACGGACAGTTTGAAGCTTTCTTT. Translated, it gives CASSSYGQFEAFF.

J is TRBJ2-7 and V is TRBV2; 9 bases are shared with TRBD2. CDR1 SNHLY and CDR2 FYNNEI come from the germline V gene. The CDR3 length is 15 residues. After removal of 3 bases from V and 2 bases from J, the junction contained 5 bases not matched to a gene. Written as DNA, the CDR3 is TGTGCCAGCAGTGAGGAGGCGGGGGGGACCTACGAGCAGTACTTC. Translation gives CASSEEAGGTYEQYF.

The chain combines TRBV6-5 with TRBJ2-5; maybe TRBD1 (5 bases). CDR3 length: 13 residues. CDR1 is MNHEY, CDR2 SVGAGI, per germline. Trimming stripped 2 bases from V and 9 bases from J, with 13 bases between. The CDR3 loop is CASSYQGSLAQYF. The DNA of the CDR3 is TGTGCCAGCAGTTACCAGGGCTCCTTGGCCCAGTACTTC.

This clone was picked up a small number of times. The V call is TRBV4-1, the J call TRBJ2-5, with 7 bases aligning to TRBD2. V dropped 0 bases and J dropped 0; count of bases not matched to a gene: 4. The germline V gene encodes CDR1 MGHRA and CDR2 YSYEKL. CDR3 length: 16 amino acids. The CDR3 DNA follows: TGCGCCAGCAGCCAAGATAGGCGGGGGTACCAAGAGACCCAGTACTTC. Amino acids: CASSQDRRGYQETQYF.

The V gene is TRBV18, the J gene TRBJ2-7; 9 nucleotides align to TRBD1. The CDR3 has 17 amino acids. CDR1 KGHSH and CDR2 LQKENI come from the germline V gene. V lost 0 bases, J lost 0 bases, and 6 bases stayed unmatched. CDR3: CASSPPGQGVGSYEQYF. The CDR3 DNA follows: TGTGCCAGCTCACCACCGGGACAGGGAGTAGGCTCCTACGAGCAGTACTTC. Variable domain in full (rest from reference TRBV18 and TRBJ2-7): NAGVMQNPRHLVRRRGQEARLRCSPMKGHSHVYWYRQLPEEGLKFMVYLQKENIIDESGMPKERFSAEFPKEGPSILRIQQVVRGDSAAYFCASSPPGQGVGSYEQYFGPGTRLTVT.

The chain employs TRBV6-6 and TRBJ1-1, with TRBD1 identical over 9 bases. Unmatched junction bases numbered 9, after V lost 6 bases and J lost 1 base. The CDR3 is 16 amino acids. CDR1 is MNHNY and CDR2 is SVGAGI in the germline V gene (reference sequence). Here the CDR3 DNA reads TGTGCCAGCAGATCAACAGGGGGCGGAGGGAACACTGAAGCTTTCTTT. It codes for CASRSTGGGGNTEAFF.

CDR3 DNA sequence: TGTGCCAGCAGCTTCGGACACAACCTACGCAATCAGCCCCAGCATTTT. Its protein product is CASSFGHNLRNQPQHF. The J gene is TRBJ1-5, the V gene TRBV7-2; possible D gene TRBD1, 5 bases. Germline loops: CDR1 SGHTA, CDR2 FQGNSA. Trimming removed 3 bases at V and 2 bases at J, with 14 bases between. The CDR3 spans 16 residues.

As DNA, the CDR3 is TGTGCCAGCAGTTACTTAGGACAGAACTACGAGCAGTACTTC. Translating it yields CASSYLGQNYEQYF. The J gene is TRBJ2-7, the V gene TRBV6-5, with a possible D match to TRBD1 (6 bases). Germline CDR1 MNHEY, CDR2 SVGAGI. V was clipped by 1 base and J by 3 bases, with 10 bases between them. CDR3 length: 14 amino acids.

V and J are TRBV30 and TRBJ1-1; no reliable D call. Germline V gene data show CDR1 as GTSNPN and CDR2 as SVGIG (reference sequence). V lost 3 bases to trimming and J lost 6 bases, with 11 bases between them. The CDR3 spans 12 residues. CDR3 region: CAWSPVSAEAFF. The CDR3 coding sequence is TGTGCCTGGAGCCCTGTAAGCGCTGAAGCTTTCTTT.

V is TRBV5-1 and J is TRBJ1-4; the match to TRBD1 covers 9 bases. Germline V gene lookup returns CDR1 SGHRS and CDR2 YFSETQ. J gave up 13 bases and V 4 bases, and 17 bases lay outside the gene matches. CDR3 size: 16 residues. CDR3 sequence (DNA): TGCGCCAGCAGCCCCGGGACAGGGTTATTTGGTACGGGACTGTTTTTT. This gives the protein CASSPGTGLFGTGLFF.

The chain carries TRBV11-3 and TRBJ2-1; 10 positions agree with TRBD1. Trimming at V came to 3 bases and at J to 6 bases, leaving 8 bases not matched to a gene. The CDR3 spans 16 residues. The germline CDR1 and CDR2 sequences are SGHNT and YENEEA. The CDR3 coding sequence is TGTGCCAGCAGCTTCGCCGGGACAGGGGCAGGCAATGAGCAGTTCTTC. Its protein product is CASSFAGTGAGNEQFF.

CDR3 in amino acids: CASHWDNSNQPQHF. Here the CDR3 DNA reads TGTGCCAGCCATTGGGACAATAGCAATCAGCCCCAGCATTTT. The J gene is TRBJ1-5, the V gene TRBV2; the D gene is possibly TRBD1 (6 bases). The CDR3 has 14 residues. With 8 bases removed from V and 0 bases from J, the gap between germline ends came to 11 bases. CDR1 is SNHLY and CDR2 is FYNNEI in the germline V gene. Complete variable domain (other parts from reference TRBV2 and TRBJ1-5): EPEVTQTPSHQVTQMGQEVILRCVPISNHLYFYWYRQILGQKVEFLVSFYNNEISEKSEIFDDQFSVERPDGSNFTLKIRSTKLEDSAMYFCASHWDNSNQPQHFGDGTRLSIL.

This clone was observed once. V gene TRBV5-1 combines with J gene TRBJ1-4; 7 bases fit TRBD1. The CDR3 spans 14 residues. Germline V CDR1 and CDR2: SGHRS, YFSETQ. J was trimmed by 8 bases and V by 2 bases; bases with no gene match: 6. CDR3 residues: CASSLGQDVEKLFF. Written as DNA, the CDR3 is TGCGCCAGCAGCTTAGGACAGGACGTGGAAAAACTGTTTTTT.

This chain uses TRBV15 with TRBJ2-5; TRBD2 is a possible D gene (5 bases). V lost 1 base, J lost 4 bases, and 13 bases lay in between. The germline V gene encodes CDR1 LNHNV and CDR2 YYDKDF (reference sequence). The CDR3 contains 15 residues. CDR3 loop: CATSRAQAAVETQYF. The CDR3 DNA follows: TGTGCCACCAGCAGAGCACAAGCGGCAGTAGAGACCCAGTACTTC.

The V call is TRBV25-1, the J call TRBJ1-2, with 7 bases that match TRBD1. J gave up 7 bases and V 3 bases, and 5 bases lay outside the gene matches. The CDR3 covers 13 residues. CDR1 MGHDK and CDR2 SYGVNS come from the germline V gene. The CDR3 reads CASSDSRGVGYTF. CDR3 DNA sequence: TGTGCCAGCAGTGATTCCAGGGGGGTTGGCTACACCTTC.

This clone showed up just once. The chain carries TRBV5-6 and TRBJ2-5; 7 bases align to TRBD1. With the DNA end fitting TRBJ2-7 better, the J assignment may be wrong. This CDR3 comprises 14 residues. The V gene's germline CDR1 is SGHDT and CDR2 YYEEEE. The CDR3 nucleotides are TGTGCCAGCAGATCCGGGACAGATGTTTACGAGCAGTACTTC. Its translation: CASRSGTDVYEQYF.